Below are 14 T cell receptor beta chains sequenced from a single sample in a study of blood T cell repertoires in COVID-19. This table comes from immunoSEQ multiplex PCR, and its TCRdb copy is limited to in-frame clones, with some not included. The sample carries some 33,000 clones, roughly 88% recorded once. Specimen: peripheral blood. The receptors originated from a human donor in a cohort sampled during active COVID-19.

The rearrangement links TRBV5-1 to TRBJ1-6; 8 positions agree with TRBD1. CDR1 and CDR2 (germline): SGHRS, YFSETQ. CDR3 length: 14 amino acids. After removal of 4 bases from V and 10 bases from J, the junction contained 7 bases not matched to a gene. DNA for the CDR3: TGCGCCAGCAGCACCGGGACAGGACAGTCACCCCTCCACTTT. It specifies CASSTGTGQSPLHF. Using reference TRBV5-1 and TRBJ1-6 for the parts outside the CDR3, the full variable domain is KAGVTQTPRYLIKTRGQQVTLSCSPISGHRSVSWYQQTPGQGLQFLFEYFSETQRNKGNFPGRFSGRQFSNSRSEMNVSTLELGDSALYLCASSTGTGQSPLHFGNGTRLTVT.

The V call is TRBV7-9, the J call TRBJ2-1; the match to TRBD1 covers 9 bases. The CDR3 length is 14 residues. J gave up 6 bases and V 5 bases, and 5 bases lay outside the gene matches. CDR1 and CDR2 (germline): SEHNR, FQNEAQ (reference sequence). The CDR3 DNA is TGTGCCAGCAGCCCTGGGACAGGGTTCAATGAGCAGTTCTTC. This gives the protein CASSPGTGFNEQFF.

The V and J genes are TRBV7-8 and TRBJ2-1, with 10 bases that match TRBD2. The CDR3 length is 16 residues. Per the germline V gene, CDR1 is SGHVS and CDR2 is FQNEAQ. V gave up 1 base and J gave up 4 bases; unmatched junction bases: 4. As DNA, the CDR3 is TGTGCCAGCAGCTTAGAAGCTAGCGGGGGATACAATGAGCAGTTCTTC. It yields the protein CASSLEASGGYNEQFF.

This chain links TRBV28 with TRBJ1-2; 7 bases are shared with TRBD1. V lost 5 bases to trimming and J lost 2 bases; unmatched junction nucleotides: 8. Per germline, CDR1 MDHEN and CDR2 SYDVKM. This CDR3 has 15 amino acids. The CDR3 here is CASSTGQALNYGYTF. CDR3 coding DNA: TGTGCCAGCAGTACCGGACAGGCGCTAAACTATGGCTACACCTTC.

V usage is TRBV18 and J usage is TRBJ1-3, with unresolved D. V dropped 3 bases and J dropped 0 bases, with 9 bases sitting between them. Germline assignment: CDR1 KGHSH and CDR2 LQKENI. The CDR3 runs 15 residues. The CDR3 sequence is CASSPKANSGNTIYF. CDR3 nucleotides: TGTGCCAGCTCACCGAAAGCGAACTCTGGAAACACCATATATTTT.

V usage is TRBV28 and J usage is TRBJ1-1; 9 nucleotides align to TRBD1. Germline CDR1 MDHEN, CDR2 SYDVKM. This CDR3 has 15 residues. V trimming: 3 bases; J trimming: 5 bases; junction bases outside the gene matches: 7. Written as DNA, the CDR3 is TGTGCCAGCAGTTTCCGGGACAGGGTTTTGACTGAAGCTTTCTTT. This codes for CASSFRDRVLTEAFF.

This clone has just one count. The chain carries TRBV11-2 and TRBJ2-5, with 7 bases fitting TRBD2. CDR1 is SGHAT, CDR2 FQNNGV, per germline. The length of the CDR3 is 15 residues. V dropped 4 bases and J dropped 2; count of bases not matched to a gene: 7. The CDR3 here is CASSSTRLAQETQYF. In DNA, the CDR3 is TGTGCCAGCAGCTCAACCCGACTAGCTCAAGAGACCCAGTACTTC.

This clone has only one observation. The chain's CDR3 is CASSPGSYEQYF. CDR3 nucleotide sequence: TGTGCCAGCAGCCCCGGTTCCTACGAGCAGTACTTC. The chain recombines TRBV9 with TRBJ2-7; D is unclear. With 4 bases removed from V and 1 base from J, the gap between germline ends came to 6 bases. The CDR3 contains 12 residues. Germline V gene data show CDR1 as SGDLS and CDR2 as YYNGEE.

This chain uses TRBV10-3 with TRBJ2-3, with 9 bases fitting TRBD2. There are 15 residues in the CDR3. J lost 11 bases, V lost 2 bases, and 11 bases had no gene match. CDR1 is ENHRY, CDR2 SYGVKD, per germline. The CDR3 reads CAISEPQASGVMQYF. Written as DNA, the CDR3 is TGTGCCATCAGTGAGCCTCAAGCTAGCGGGGTTATGCAGTATTTT.

This clone showed up just once. The rearrangement links TRBV12-3 or TRBV12-4 to TRBJ2-7; 7 bases line up with TRBD2. The CDR3 spans 12 residues. The V and J ends lost 7 bases and 0 bases, in that order; junction bases with no gene match: 0. This CDR3 is CASTSGSYEQYF. The CDR3 region has the DNA TGTGCCAGCACTAGCGGCTCCTACGAGCAGTACTTC.

This chain links TRBV27 with TRBJ2-7, with TRBD1 matching 11 bases. After removal of 7 bases from V and 2 bases from J, the junction contained 4 bases not matched to a gene. Per germline, CDR1 MNHEY and CDR2 SMNVEV (reference sequence). CDR3 length equals 14 residues. The CDR3 loop is CASTRDRGAYEQYF. The CDR3 bases are TGTGCCAGCACCCGGGACAGGGGGGCCTACGAGCAGTACTTC.

The chain combines TRBV6-5 with TRBJ2-2, with a possible D match to TRBD1 (6 bases). V lost 11 bases to trimming and J lost 1 base, with 11 bases between them. The CDR3 loop spans 13 amino acids. Per germline, CDR1 MNHEY and CDR2 SVGAGI. The CDR3 region has the DNA TGTGCCGGTCGGACAGAGAACACCGGGGAGCTGTTTTTT. It codes for CAGRTENTGELFF.

This clone was observed a few times. This chain links TRBV28 with TRBJ1-5; tentative D call: TRBD1 (5 bases). Germline assignment: CDR1 MDHEN and CDR2 SYDVKM. The CDR3 covers 14 residues. With 3 bases removed from V and 0 bases from J, the gap between germline ends came to 6 bases. The CDR3 DNA reads as TGTGCCAGCAGTTTGGGGCATAGCAATCAGCCCCAGCATTTT. It translates to CASSLGHSNQPQHF. Together with reference TRBV28 and TRBJ1-5, the CDR3 gives the full variable domain: DVKVTQSSRYLVKRTGEKVFLECVQDMDHENMFWYRQDPGLGLRLIYFSYDVKMKEKGDIPEGYSVSREKKERFSLILESASTNQTSMYLCASSLGHSNQPQHFGDGTRLSIL.

The V and J genes are TRBV7-2 and TRBJ2-3; 10 nucleotides match TRBD2. V trimming: 5 bases; J trimming: 1 base; junction bases outside the gene matches: 6. Germline CDR1 and CDR2: SGHTA and FQGNSA. CDR3 length equals 16 residues. The DNA for the CDR3 is TGTGCCAGCAGCGTCGATACTAGCGGGGGCACAGATACGCAGTATTTT. This encodes CASSVDTSGGTDTQYF.